The present TCR beta chain was sequenced within a study of CXCR3-negative and CXCR3-positive naive CD8 T cells. Preparation of TRB cDNA libraries relied on 5' RACE carrying UMI labels. TCRdb reprocessed the 5' RACE reads; each CDR3 protein has one entry and no DNA is given. The listing records 50,000 to 55,000 distinct CDR3 sequences. The CDR3 has 16 amino acids. V and J are TRBV12-3 or TRBV12-4 and TRBJ1-1. The TCR sequence derives from a human donor in good health. Some clones in this sample may be carry-over from other donors' samples. The source material was naive CXCR3- CD8+ T cells from blood. As for subset: CD45RO-CCR7+CD27+CD95- naive CD8+ T cells lacking CXCR3 (TNR3-). The CDR3 sequence: CASSLFRGGLGTEAFF.